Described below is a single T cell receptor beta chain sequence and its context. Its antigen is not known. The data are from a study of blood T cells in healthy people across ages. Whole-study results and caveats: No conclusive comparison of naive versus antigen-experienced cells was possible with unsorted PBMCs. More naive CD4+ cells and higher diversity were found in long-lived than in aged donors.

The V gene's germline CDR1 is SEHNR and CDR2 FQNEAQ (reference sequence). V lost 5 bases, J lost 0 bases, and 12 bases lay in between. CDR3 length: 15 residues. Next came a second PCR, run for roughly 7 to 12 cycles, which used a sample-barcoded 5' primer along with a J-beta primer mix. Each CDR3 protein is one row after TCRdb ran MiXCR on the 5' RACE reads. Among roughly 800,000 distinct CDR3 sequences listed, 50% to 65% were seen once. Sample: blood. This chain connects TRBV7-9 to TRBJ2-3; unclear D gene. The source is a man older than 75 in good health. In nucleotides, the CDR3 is TGTGCCAGCAGCCCCCCTTGGGCGAGCACAGATACGCAGTATTTT. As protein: CASSPPWASTDTQYF.